Described below is a single T cell receptor (beta chain) sequence and its context. What it binds is unknown. Researchers used 3500 ng of total RNA for each TCR library. TCRdb re-analyzed the 5' RACE reads; it lists each CDR3 protein once, without DNA. This table lists some 89,000 distinct CDR3 sequences. This record belongs to a study of monozygotic twins with inflammatory bowel disease. Whole-study results and caveats: A distinction between different T cell subtypes was not possible.

What was sequenced was blood. This sequence originates from a human donor with ulcerative colitis or Crohn's disease, or a healthy co-twin of an affected twin (not recorded which).

CDR3: CASSLGSRDITGYTF. This chain connects TRBV7-9 to TRBJ1-2; the TCRdb D gene call, TRBD1, has no DNA to confirm it. Germline CDR1 reads SEHNR; CDR2 reads FQNEAQ (reference sequence). The CDR3 length is 15 residues.